This TCR beta chain stems from a study of T cells in Graves' hyperthyroidism and ophthalmopathy. Study-level information: Peripheral blood was secured at the point of initial diagnosis, before any treatment.

Overall study findings and caveats: Peripheral blood also featured most of the thyroid clonotypes expanded above 0.001.

Amplification yielded TCR beta CDR3 regions, with RNA transcripts as the source. Using the HTBI primer set, a first-round RT-PCR was run on the TCR CDR3. TCRdb reprocessed the multiplex PCR reads via MiXCR and lists one record per CDR3 protein. The sample has some 580,000 distinct CDR3 sequences, approximately 16% seen once. The V and J ends lost 8 bases and 3 bases respectively, with 5 bases between them. Germline CDR1 is MNHEY and CDR2 is SVGEGT. CDR3 size: 12 residues. Points on this clonotype: As yet, its antigen is unknown. This clone may be a read error of a much larger clone one base away.

Diagnosis rested on symptoms, serum thyroxine and TRAb, thyroid ultrasound, and orbital computed tomography. This sequence originates from a middle-aged woman with Graves' ophthalmopathy. The specimen sequenced was blood. The genes are TRBV6-2 or TRBV6-3 and TRBJ1-6, with a tentative D call TRBD1 (5 bases). The CDR3 region is CASGGYNSPLHF. The CDR3 DNA reads as TGTGCCAGCGGGGGCTATAATTCACCCCTCCACTTT.